The following is a T cell receptor (beta chain) sequence with its context. No antigen is known for it. V lost 0 bases and J lost 2; bases outside the gene matches: 2. Germline V gene sequence: CDR1 ENHRY, CDR2 SYGVKD. CDR3 length: 15 amino acids. The sample comes from a study of cytomegalovirus exposure and HLA in healthy donors. Regarding the study as a whole: Some TCR beta chains (roughly 160 of them) were listed as cytomegalovirus-associated. Across donors, sequencing depth was assumed by presence/absence analyses to be roughly uniform.

The PCR had 60 Vbeta and 13 Jbeta primers. Profiling relied on immunoSEQ multiplex PCR, and the TCRdb table lists in-frame clones only, not all of them. The table lists around 130,000 clones, roughly 62% of them singletons. This clonotype was obtained from a male donor in good health and CMV-seronegative. The V call is TRBV10-3, the J call TRBJ2-7, with 9 positions matching TRBD1. The sample was PBMCs. The CDR3 loop reads CAISESGQGTYEQYF. The CDR3 bases are TGTGCCATCAGTGAGTCGGGACAGGGTACCTACGAGCAGTACTTC.